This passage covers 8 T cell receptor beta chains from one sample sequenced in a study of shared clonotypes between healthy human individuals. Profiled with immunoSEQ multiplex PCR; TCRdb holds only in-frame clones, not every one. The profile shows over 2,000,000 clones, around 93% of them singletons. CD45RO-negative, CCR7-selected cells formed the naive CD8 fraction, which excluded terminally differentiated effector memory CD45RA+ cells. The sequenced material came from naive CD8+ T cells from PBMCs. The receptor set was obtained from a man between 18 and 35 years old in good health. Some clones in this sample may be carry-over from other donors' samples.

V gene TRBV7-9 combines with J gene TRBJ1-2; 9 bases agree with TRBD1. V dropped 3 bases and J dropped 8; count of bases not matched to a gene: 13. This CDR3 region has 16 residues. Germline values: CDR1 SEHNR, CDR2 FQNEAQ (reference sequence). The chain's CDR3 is CASSLTQGAPSGGYTF. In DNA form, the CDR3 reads TGTGCCAGCAGCTTGACACAGGGGGCCCCTTCGGGGGGCTACACCTTC.

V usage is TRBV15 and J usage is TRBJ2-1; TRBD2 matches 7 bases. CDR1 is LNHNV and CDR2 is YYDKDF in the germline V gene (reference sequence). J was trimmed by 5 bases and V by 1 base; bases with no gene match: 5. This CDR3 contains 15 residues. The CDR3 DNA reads TGTGCCACCAGCAGAGGGGCTAGCGGACACAATGAGCAGTTCTTC. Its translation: CATSRGASGHNEQFF.

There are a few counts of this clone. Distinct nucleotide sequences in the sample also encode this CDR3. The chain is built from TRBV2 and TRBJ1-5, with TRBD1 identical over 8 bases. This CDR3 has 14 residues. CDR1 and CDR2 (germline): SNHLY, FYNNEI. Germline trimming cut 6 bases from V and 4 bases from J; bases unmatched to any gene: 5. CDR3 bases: TGTGCCAGCAGGCGGACAGGGAGTAATCAGCCCCAGCATTTT. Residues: CASRRTGSNQPQHF.

Written as DNA, the CDR3 is TGTGCCAACCAGGGGGGACAGGGCTCGGGCAATGAGCAGTTCTTC. Translation gives CANQGGQGSGNEQFF. The rearrangement uses TRBV2 and TRBJ2-1, with TRBD1 matching over 9 bases. Germline assignment: CDR1 SNHLY and CDR2 FYNNEI. This CDR3 contains 15 residues. After removal of 10 bases from V and 6 bases from J, the junction contained 13 bases not matched to a gene.

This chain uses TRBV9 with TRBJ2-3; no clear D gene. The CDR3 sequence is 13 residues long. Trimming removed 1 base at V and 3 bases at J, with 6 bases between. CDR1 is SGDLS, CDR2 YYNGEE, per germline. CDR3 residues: CASSVYLTDTQYF. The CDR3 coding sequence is TGTGCCAGCAGCGTATACCTGACAGATACGCAGTATTTT.

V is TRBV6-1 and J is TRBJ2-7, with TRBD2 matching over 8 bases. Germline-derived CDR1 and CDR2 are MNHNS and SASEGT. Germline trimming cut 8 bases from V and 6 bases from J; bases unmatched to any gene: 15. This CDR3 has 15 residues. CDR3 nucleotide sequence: TGTGCCAGCCAAACCAGGCGGGAGGTCTATTTCGAGCAGTACTTC. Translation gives CASQTRREVYFEQYF.

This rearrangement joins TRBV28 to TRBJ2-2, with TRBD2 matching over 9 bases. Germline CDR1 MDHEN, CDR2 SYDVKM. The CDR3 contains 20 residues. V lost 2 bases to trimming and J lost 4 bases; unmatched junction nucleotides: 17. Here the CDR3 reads CASSLIRHRGGSGSTGELFF. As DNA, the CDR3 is TGTGCCAGCAGTTTAATTCGGCACAGGGGCGGTAGCGGGAGCACCGGGGAGCTGTTTTTT. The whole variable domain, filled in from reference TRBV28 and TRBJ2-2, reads DVKVTQSSRYLVKRTGEKVFLECVQDMDHENMFWYRQDPGLGLRLIYFSYDVKMKEKGDIPEGYSVSREKKERFSLILESASTNQTSMYLCASSLIRHRGGSGSTGELFFGEGSRLTVL.

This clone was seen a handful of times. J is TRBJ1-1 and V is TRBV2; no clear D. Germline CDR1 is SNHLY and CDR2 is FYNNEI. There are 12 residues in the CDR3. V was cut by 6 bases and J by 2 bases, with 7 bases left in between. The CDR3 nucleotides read TGTGCCAGCAGGGCTTCCAACACTGAAGCTTTCTTT. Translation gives CASRASNTEAFF.